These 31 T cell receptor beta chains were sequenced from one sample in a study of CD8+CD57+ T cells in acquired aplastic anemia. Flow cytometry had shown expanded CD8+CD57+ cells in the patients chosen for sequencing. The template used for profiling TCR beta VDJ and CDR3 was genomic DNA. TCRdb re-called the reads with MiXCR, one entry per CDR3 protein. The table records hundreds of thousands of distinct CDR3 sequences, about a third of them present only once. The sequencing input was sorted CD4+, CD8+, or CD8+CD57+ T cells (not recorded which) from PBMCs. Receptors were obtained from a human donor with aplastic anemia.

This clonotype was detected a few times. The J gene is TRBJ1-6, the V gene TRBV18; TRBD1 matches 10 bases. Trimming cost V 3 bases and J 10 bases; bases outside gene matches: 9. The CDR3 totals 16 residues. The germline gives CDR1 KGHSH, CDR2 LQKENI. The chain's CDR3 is CASSPRGQGRWSPLHF. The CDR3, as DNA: TGTGCCAGCTCACCGAGGGGACAGGGGAGATGGTCACCCCTCCACTTT.

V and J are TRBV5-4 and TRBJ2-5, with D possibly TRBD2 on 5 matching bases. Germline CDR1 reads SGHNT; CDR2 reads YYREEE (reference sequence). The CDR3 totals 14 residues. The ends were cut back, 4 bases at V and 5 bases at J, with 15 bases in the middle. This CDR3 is CASSLRRDKETQYF. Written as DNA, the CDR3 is TGTGCCAGCAGCCTCAGACGGGATAAGGAGACCCAGTACTTC.

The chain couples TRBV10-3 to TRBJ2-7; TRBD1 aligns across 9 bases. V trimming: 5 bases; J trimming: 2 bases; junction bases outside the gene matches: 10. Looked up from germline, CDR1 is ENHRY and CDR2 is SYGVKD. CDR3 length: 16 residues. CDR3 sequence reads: CAISTGTGSLAYEQYF. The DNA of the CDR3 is TGTGCCATCAGTACCGGGACAGGGTCCCTCGCCTACGAGCAGTACTTC.

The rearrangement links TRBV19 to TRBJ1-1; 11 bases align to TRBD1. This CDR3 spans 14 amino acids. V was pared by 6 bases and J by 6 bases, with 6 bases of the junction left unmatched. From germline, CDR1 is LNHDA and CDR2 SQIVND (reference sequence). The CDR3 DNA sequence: TGTGCCAGTAGCCAGCGGGACAGGGGGGCTGAAGCTTTCTTT. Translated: CASSQRDRGAEAFF.

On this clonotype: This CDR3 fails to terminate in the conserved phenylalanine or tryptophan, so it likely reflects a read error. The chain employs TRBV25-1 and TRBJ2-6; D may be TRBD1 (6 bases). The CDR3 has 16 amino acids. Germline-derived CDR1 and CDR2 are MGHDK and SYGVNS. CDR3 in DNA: TGCGCCAGCAGGCTACAGGGTGCTACTGGGGCCAACGTCCTGACTTGC. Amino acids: CASRLQGATGANVLTC.

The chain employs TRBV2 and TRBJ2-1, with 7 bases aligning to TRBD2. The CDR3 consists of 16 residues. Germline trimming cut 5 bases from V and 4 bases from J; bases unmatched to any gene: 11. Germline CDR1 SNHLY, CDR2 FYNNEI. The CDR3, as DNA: TGTGCCAGCAGTTACCCTACCCTAGCGGCTTACAATGAGCAGTTCTTC. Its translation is CASSYPTLAAYNEQFF.

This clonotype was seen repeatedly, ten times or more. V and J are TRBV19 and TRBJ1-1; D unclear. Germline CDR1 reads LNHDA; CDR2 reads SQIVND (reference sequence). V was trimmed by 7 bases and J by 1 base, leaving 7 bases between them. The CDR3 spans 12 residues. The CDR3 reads CASIGGNTEAFF. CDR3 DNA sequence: TGTGCCAGTATTGGTGGGAACACTGAAGCTTTCTTT.

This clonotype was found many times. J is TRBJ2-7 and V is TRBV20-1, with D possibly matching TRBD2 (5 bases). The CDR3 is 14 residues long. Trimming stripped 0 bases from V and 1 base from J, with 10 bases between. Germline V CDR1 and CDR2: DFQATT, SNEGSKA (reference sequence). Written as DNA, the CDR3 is TGCAGTGCTAGAGACCGCGGACTGTCCTACGAGCAGTACTTC. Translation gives CSARDRGLSYEQYF.

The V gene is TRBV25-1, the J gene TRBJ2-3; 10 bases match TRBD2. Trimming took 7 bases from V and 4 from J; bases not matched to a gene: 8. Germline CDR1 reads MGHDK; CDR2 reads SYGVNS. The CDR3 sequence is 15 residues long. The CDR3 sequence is CASKPTAGGPDTQYF. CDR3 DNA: TGTGCCAGCAAACCGACAGCGGGAGGGCCAGATACGCAGTATTTT.

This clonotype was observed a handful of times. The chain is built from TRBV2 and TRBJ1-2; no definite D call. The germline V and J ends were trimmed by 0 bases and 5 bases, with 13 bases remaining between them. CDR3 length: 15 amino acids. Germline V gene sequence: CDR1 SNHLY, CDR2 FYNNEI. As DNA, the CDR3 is TGTGCCAGCAGTGAAGCGTTGGCGGCGAGATATGGCTACACCTTC. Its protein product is CASSEALAARYGYTF.

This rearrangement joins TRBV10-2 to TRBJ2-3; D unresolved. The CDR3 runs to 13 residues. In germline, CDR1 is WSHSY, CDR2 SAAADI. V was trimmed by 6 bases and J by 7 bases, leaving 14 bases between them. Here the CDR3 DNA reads TGCGCCAGCAGGAGTAAGGCGCACCATACGCAGTATTTT. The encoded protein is CASRSKAHHTQYF.

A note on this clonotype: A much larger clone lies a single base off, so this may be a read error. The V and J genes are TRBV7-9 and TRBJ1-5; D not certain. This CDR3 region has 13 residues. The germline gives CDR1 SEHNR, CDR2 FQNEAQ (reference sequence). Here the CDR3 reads CASWRQNTQLQHF. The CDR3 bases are TGTGCCAGCTGGCGGCAGAATACCCAGCTCCAGCATTTT.

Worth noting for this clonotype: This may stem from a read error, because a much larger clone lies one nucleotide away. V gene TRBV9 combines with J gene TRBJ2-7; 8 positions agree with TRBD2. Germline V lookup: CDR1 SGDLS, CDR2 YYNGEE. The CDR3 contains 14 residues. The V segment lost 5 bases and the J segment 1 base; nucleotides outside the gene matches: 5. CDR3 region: CASSRTSSSYEQYV. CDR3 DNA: TGTGCCAGCAGTAGGACTAGCAGTTCCTACGAGCAGTACGTC.

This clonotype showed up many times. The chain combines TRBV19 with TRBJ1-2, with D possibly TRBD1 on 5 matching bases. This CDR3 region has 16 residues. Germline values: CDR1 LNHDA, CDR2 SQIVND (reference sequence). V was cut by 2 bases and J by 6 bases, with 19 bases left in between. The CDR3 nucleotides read TGTGCCAGTAGTATATCCCCACGTGGGGCAGGCCATGGCTACACCTTC. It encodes CASSISPRGAGHGYTF. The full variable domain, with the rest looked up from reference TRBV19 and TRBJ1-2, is DGGITQSPKYLFRKEGQNVTLSCEQNLNHDAMYWYRQDPGQGLRLIYYSQIVNDFQKGDIAEGYSVSREKKESFPLTVTSAQKNPTAFYLCASSISPRGAGHGYTFGSGTRLTVV.

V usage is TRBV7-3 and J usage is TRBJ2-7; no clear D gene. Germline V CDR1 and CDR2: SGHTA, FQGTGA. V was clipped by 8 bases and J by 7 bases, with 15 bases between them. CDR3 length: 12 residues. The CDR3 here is CASATALREQYF. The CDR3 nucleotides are TGTGCCAGCGCGACCGCCCTGAGGGAGCAGTACTTC. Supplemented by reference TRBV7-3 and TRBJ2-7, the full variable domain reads GAGVSQTPSNKVTEKGKYVELRCDPISGHTALYWYRQSLGQGPEFLIYFQGTGAADDSGLPNDRFFAVRPEGSVSTLKIQRTERGDSAVYLCASATALREQYFGPGTRLTVT.

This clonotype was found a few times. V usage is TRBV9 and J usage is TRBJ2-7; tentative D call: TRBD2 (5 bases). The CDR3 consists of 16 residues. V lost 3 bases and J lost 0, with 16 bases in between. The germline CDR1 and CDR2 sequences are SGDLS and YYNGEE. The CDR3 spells CASSGGLDKSSYEQYF. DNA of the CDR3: TGTGCCAGCAGCGGCGGACTGGATAAAAGCTCCTACGAGCAGTACTTC.

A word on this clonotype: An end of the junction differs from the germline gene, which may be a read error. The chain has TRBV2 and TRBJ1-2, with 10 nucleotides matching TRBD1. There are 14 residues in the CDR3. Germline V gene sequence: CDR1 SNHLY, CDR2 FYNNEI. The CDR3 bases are TGCGCCAGCAGTGAGGACAGGGGGTCCTATGGCTACACCTTC. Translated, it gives CASSEDRGSYGYTF.

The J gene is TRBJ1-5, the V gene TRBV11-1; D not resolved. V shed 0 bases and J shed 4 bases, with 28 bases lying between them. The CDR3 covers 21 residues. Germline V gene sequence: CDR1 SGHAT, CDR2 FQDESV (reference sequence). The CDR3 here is CASSLARWIRIESHKNQPQHF. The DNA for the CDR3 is TGTGCCAGCAGCTTAGCGCGGTGGATAAGGATTGAATCCCACAAAAATCAGCCCCAGCATTTT.

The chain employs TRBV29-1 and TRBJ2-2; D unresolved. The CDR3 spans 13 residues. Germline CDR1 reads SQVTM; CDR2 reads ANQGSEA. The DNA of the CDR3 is TGCAGTGCTAGGCCCGGGTCTACCGGGGAGCTGTTTTTT. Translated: CSARPGSTGELFF.

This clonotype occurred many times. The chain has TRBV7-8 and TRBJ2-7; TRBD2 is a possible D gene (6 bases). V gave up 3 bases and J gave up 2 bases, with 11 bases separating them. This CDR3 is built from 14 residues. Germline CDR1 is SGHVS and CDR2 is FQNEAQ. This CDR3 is CASSFLAVAYEQYF. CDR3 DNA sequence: TGTGCCAGCAGCTTCTTAGCGGTCGCCTACGAGCAGTACTTC.

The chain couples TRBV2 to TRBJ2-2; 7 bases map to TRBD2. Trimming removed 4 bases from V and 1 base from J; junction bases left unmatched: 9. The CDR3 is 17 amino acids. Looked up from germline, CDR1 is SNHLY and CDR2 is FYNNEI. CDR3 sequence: CASSGLSQRGNTGELFF. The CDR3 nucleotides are TGTGCCAGCAGTGGTTTAAGCCAGCGGGGGAACACCGGGGAGCTGTTTTTT.

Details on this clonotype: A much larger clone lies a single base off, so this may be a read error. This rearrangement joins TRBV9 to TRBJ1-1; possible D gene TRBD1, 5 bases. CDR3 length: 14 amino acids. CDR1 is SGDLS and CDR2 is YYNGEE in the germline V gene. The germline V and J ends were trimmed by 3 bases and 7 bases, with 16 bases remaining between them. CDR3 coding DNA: TGTGCCAGCAGCGACGGGCCTTTGAGGGGTGAAGCTTTCTTT. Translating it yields CASSDGPLRGEAFF.

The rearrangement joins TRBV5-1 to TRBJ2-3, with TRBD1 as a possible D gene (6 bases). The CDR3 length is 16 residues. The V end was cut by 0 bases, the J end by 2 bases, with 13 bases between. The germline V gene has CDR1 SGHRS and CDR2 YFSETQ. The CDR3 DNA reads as TGCGCCAGCAGCTTGGGACAGGATCACTTCACAGATACGCAGTATTTT. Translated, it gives CASSLGQDHFTDTQYF. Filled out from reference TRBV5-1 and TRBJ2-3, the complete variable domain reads KAGVTQTPRYLIKTRGQQVTLSCSPISGHRSVSWYQQTPGQGLQFLFEYFSETQRNKGNFPGRFSGRQFSNSRSEMNVSTLELGDSALYLCASSLGQDHFTDTQYFGPGTRLTVL.

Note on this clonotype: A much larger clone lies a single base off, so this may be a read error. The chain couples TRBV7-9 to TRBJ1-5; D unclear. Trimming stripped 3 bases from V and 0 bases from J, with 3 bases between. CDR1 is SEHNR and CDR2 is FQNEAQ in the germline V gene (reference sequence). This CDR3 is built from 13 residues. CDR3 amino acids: CASSFPSNQPQHF. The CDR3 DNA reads TGTGCCAGCAGCTTCCCTAGCAATCAGCCCCAGCATTTT.

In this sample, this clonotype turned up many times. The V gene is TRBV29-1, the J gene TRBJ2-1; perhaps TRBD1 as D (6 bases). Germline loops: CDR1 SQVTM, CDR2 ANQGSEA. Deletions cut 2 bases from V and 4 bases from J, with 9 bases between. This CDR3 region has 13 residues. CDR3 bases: TGCAGCGTTGAACCCAGGGGATACAATGAGCAGTTCTTC. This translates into CSVEPRGYNEQFF.

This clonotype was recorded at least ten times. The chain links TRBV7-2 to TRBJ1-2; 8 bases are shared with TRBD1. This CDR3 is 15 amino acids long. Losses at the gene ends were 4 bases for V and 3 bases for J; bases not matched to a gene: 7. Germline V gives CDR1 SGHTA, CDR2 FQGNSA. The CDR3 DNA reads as TGTGCCAGCAGCTCCTCTGACAGGGGATACTATGGCTACACCTTC. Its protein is CASSSSDRGYYGYTF.

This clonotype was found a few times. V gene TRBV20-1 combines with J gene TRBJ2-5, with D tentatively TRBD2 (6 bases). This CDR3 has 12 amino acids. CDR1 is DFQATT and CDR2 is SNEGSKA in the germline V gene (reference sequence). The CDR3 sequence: CRVAASQETQYF. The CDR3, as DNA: TGCAGGGTAGCGGCTTCTCAAGAGACCCAGTACTTC.

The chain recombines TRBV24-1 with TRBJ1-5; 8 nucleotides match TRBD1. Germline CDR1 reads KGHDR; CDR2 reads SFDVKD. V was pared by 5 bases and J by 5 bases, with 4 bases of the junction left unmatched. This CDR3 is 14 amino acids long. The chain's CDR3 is CATSGSGQDQPQHF. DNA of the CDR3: TGTGCCACCAGTGGCTCGGGACAGGATCAGCCCCAGCATTTT.

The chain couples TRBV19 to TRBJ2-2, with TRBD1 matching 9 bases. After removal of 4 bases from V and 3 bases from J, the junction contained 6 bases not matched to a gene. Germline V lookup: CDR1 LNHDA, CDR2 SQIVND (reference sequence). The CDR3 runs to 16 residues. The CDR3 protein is CASSSRTGAHTGELFF. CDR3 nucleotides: TGTGCCAGTAGTAGCAGGACAGGGGCTCACACCGGGGAGCTGTTTTTT.

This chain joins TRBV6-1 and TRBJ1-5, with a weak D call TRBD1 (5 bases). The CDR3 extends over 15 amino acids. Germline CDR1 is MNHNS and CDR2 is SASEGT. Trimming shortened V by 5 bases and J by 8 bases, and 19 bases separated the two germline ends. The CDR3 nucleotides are TGTGCCAGCAGTCGGGGGTTCCGAGCCGGGGAGCCCCAGCATTTT. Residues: CASSRGFRAGEPQHF.

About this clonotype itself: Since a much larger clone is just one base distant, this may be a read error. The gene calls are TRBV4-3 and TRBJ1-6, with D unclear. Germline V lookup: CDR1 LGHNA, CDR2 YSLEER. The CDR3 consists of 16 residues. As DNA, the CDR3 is TGCGCCAGCAGCCAAGATGTTGGCCTGACGAATTCACCCCTCCGCTTT. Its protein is CASSQDVGLTNSPLRF.